The 31 T cell receptor beta chains reported below all come from one sample, sequenced in a study of T cell responses to AZD1222 COVID-19 vaccine. The assay was immunoSEQ multiplex PCR, and TCRdb's table has in-frame clones only and misses some. The data contain some 140,000 clones, 89% of them singletons. Source: peripheral blood, taken 28 days after the second AZD1222 dose. These TCRs come from an adult who received the AZD1222 COVID-19 vaccine.

This clone was detected only once. V usage is TRBV6-5 and J usage is TRBJ1-2, with 7 bases that match TRBD1. The trim removed 0 bases at V and 5 bases at J, leaving 6 bases unmatched. CDR1 is MNHEY, CDR2 SVGAGI, per germline. The CDR3 covers 15 residues. This CDR3 is CASSYSIGGLYGYTF. The DNA of the CDR3 is TGTGCCAGCAGTTACTCGATAGGGGGCTTGTATGGCTACACCTTC.

The chain uses TRBV4-3 and TRBJ2-2; 8 bases line up with TRBD2. This CDR3 has 16 residues. Germline-derived CDR1 and CDR2 are LGHNA and YSLEER. Trimming removed 1 base from V and 3 bases from J; junction bases left unmatched: 4. The CDR3 sequence is CASSQGGLGHTGELFF. The CDR3 DNA is TGCGCCAGCAGCCAAGGGGGACTAGGGCACACCGGGGAGCTGTTTTTT.

This clone came up once. The rearrangement links TRBV19 to TRBJ1-5, with TRBD1 identical over 8 bases. The junction had 4 bases not matched to a gene; V was cut back by 5 bases and J by 4 bases. The CDR3 runs to 14 residues. CDR1 and CDR2 from the germline V gene are LNHDA and SQIVND (reference sequence). CDR3 loop: CASSGQGGNQPQHF. The CDR3 DNA follows: TGTGCCAGTAGTGGACAGGGAGGGAATCAGCCCCAGCATTTT.

The V gene is TRBV30, the J gene TRBJ1-2; D perhaps matches TRBD1 (5 bases). The germline CDR1 and CDR2 sequences are GTSNPN and SVGIG (reference sequence). Trimming took 2 bases from V and 3 from J, leaving 10 bases between them. The CDR3 totals 13 residues. The CDR3: CAWSQQADYGYTF. Written as DNA, the CDR3 is TGTGCCTGGAGTCAACAGGCGGACTATGGCTACACCTTC.

DNA for the CDR3: TGTGCCAGCAGCGTACTAGAGGGCAATGAGCAGTTCTTC. Its translation: CASSVLEGNEQFF. The chain uses TRBV12-3 or TRBV12-4 and TRBJ2-1; tentative D call: TRBD2 (5 bases). CDR3 size: 13 residues. The V end was cut by 6 bases, the J end by 6 bases, with 12 bases between.

The rearrangement links TRBV15 to TRBJ2-3; 11 nucleotides align to TRBD2. V lost 0 bases and J lost 7; bases outside the gene matches: 15. From germline, CDR1 is LNHNV and CDR2 YYDKDF (reference sequence). The CDR3 is 19 residues long. The CDR3 DNA sequence: TGTGCCACCAGCAGAGAGGCGCTAGCGGGGGGCCTAGCAATGAATACGCAGTATTTT. Residues: CATSREALAGGLAMNTQYF.

This chain links TRBV9 with TRBJ1-1; D gene ambiguous. The germline V gene encodes CDR1 SGDLS and CDR2 YYNGEE. Trimming took 2 bases from V and 1 from J, leaving 6 bases between them. This CDR3 contains 13 residues. CDR3 residues: CASSVGSNTEAFF. The CDR3 DNA is TGTGCCAGCAGCGTCGGATCGAACACTGAAGCTTTCTTT.

The chain uses TRBV11-3 and TRBJ2-1; D ambiguous. The CDR3 contains 15 residues. Trimming cost V 3 bases and J 3 bases, with 12 bases left between them. CDR1 is SGHNT, CDR2 YENEEA, per germline. The CDR3 region is CASSFGPTVYNEQFF. Written as DNA, the CDR3 is TGTGCCAGCAGCTTTGGCCCCACCGTCTACAATGAGCAGTTCTTC.

This chain uses TRBV6-5 with TRBJ1-4; D is possibly TRBD1 (5 bases). Trimming cost V 0 bases and J 8 bases, with 10 bases left between them. There are 14 residues in the CDR3. Germline CDR1 and CDR2: MNHEY and SVGAGI. CDR3: CASSYSGPAEKLFF. The CDR3 DNA reads as TGTGCCAGCAGTTACTCGGGACCCGCAGAAAAACTGTTTTTT.

The genes are TRBV19 and TRBJ2-3; D ambiguous. V was trimmed by 5 bases and J by 6 bases, leaving 12 bases between them. This CDR3 has 13 amino acids. Germline CDR1 and CDR2: LNHDA and SQIVND (reference sequence). CDR3 DNA sequence: TGTGCCAGTAGTCCCGGGTATTTGGATACGCAGTATTTT. Translation gives CASSPGYLDTQYF.

The V call is TRBV3-1 (or the pseudogene TRBV3-2), the J call TRBJ1-3; possible D gene TRBD1, 6 bases. CDR1 and CDR2 from the germline V gene are LGHDT and YNNKEL (reference sequence). Trimming left V 4 bases short and J 0 bases short, with 16 bases between. The CDR3 covers 17 residues. In DNA form, the CDR3 reads TGTGCCAGCAGCCCCTTTCCGGGGGCCACCTCTGGAAACACCATATATTTT. Its protein is CASSPFPGATSGNTIYF.

The V call is TRBV7-2, the J call TRBJ2-2; D is perhaps TRBD1 (5 bases). V was clipped by 5 bases and J by 4 bases, with 14 bases between them. The CDR3 totals 15 residues. In germline, CDR1 is SGHTA, CDR2 FQGNSA. CDR3 sequence: CASSLGVTGTGELFF. CDR3 nucleotides: TGTGCCAGCAGCCTAGGGGTAACAGGCACCGGGGAGCTGTTTTTT.

The genes are TRBV27 and TRBJ1-2; maybe TRBD1 (5 bases). Trimming stripped 5 bases from V and 7 bases from J, with 17 bases between. The CDR3 runs to 14 residues. Germline loops: CDR1 MNHEY, CDR2 SMNVEV (reference sequence). CDR3 residues: CASSPNGARAGYTF. The CDR3 nucleotides are TGTGCCAGCAGTCCCAATGGGGCCCGCGCTGGCTACACCTTC.

This chain joins TRBV4-1 and TRBJ1-5; 9 bases agree with TRBD1. This CDR3 has 15 amino acids. Germline CDR1 and CDR2: MGHRA and YSYEKL. Trimming cost V 1 base and J 6 bases; bases outside gene matches: 4. In DNA, the CDR3 is TGCGCCAGCAGCCAAGTAACAGGGGGCTTTCAGCCCCAGCATTTT. Protein: CASSQVTGGFQPQHF.

The chain has TRBV9 and TRBJ2-3; tentatively, D is TRBD1 (5 bases). Germline V lookup: CDR1 SGDLS, CDR2 YYNGEE. V lost 2 bases and J lost 7, with 8 bases in between. This CDR3 contains 12 residues. Here the CDR3 reads CASSVQGNTQYF. The CDR3 nucleotides read TGTGCCAGCAGCGTGCAGGGAAATACGCAGTATTTT.

The rearrangement links TRBV13 to TRBJ1-6; 7 bases align to TRBD1. V was clipped by 0 bases and J by 10 bases; unmatched bases: 6. The CDR3 is made up of 15 amino acids. Germline CDR1 PRHDT, CDR2 FYEKMQ (reference sequence). CDR3 nucleotide sequence: TGTGCCAGCAGCTTAGGGAGGCAGGGGGTCTCACCCCTCCACTTT. Translating gives CASSLGRQGVSPLHF.

This chain joins TRBV30 and TRBJ1-1; D remains unclear. CDR1 and CDR2 from the germline V gene are GTSNPN and SVGIG (reference sequence). CDR3 length: 13 amino acids. Deletions cut 3 bases from V and 2 bases from J, with 10 bases between. CDR3 amino acids: CAWSPDGNTEAFF. The CDR3 region has the DNA TGTGCCTGGAGCCCCGATGGAAACACTGAAGCTTTCTTT.

The rearrangement joins TRBV27 to TRBJ1-1; tentatively, D is TRBD1 (5 bases). CDR1 MNHEY and CDR2 SMNVEV come from the germline V gene (reference sequence). The CDR3 contains 16 residues. Trimming removed 6 bases at V and 1 base at J, with 18 bases between. The CDR3 is CASRVGAEGTNTEAFF. As DNA, the CDR3 is TGTGCCAGCAGGGTAGGGGCTGAGGGGACGAACACTGAAGCTTTCTTT.

V usage is TRBV5-1 and J usage is TRBJ1-2, with 7 bases aligning to TRBD1. Per the germline V gene, CDR1 is SGHRS and CDR2 is YFSETQ. V shed 4 bases and J 3 bases; nucleotides not matched to a gene: 9. The CDR3 totals 15 residues. CDR3 sequence: CASSPSPDRDYGYTF. The CDR3 DNA reads as TGCGCCAGCAGCCCCTCCCCCGACAGGGACTATGGCTACACCTTC.

This clone was picked up a small number of times. The chain uses TRBV4-2 and TRBJ1-6, with D perhaps matching TRBD1 (6 bases). V was shortened by 1 base and J by 7 bases, with 17 bases between the two germline ends. From germline, CDR1 is LGHNA and CDR2 YNFKEQ. The CDR3 runs 17 residues. The CDR3 sequence: CASSQGIWDTKNSPLHF. The CDR3 region has the DNA TGTGCCAGCAGCCAAGGTATCTGGGACACAAAAAATTCACCCCTCCACTTT.

The chain joins TRBV12-3 or TRBV12-4 to TRBJ2-1; TRBD1 matches at 7 bases. The CDR3 length is 12 residues. J was trimmed by 5 bases and V by 6 bases; bases with no gene match: 1. The CDR3 bases are TGTGCCAGCAGGCAGGGGGACAATGAGCAGTTCTTC. This translates into CASRQGDNEQFF.

The chain combines TRBV18 with TRBJ1-2, with D unresolved. The CDR3 covers 16 residues. Per the germline V gene, CDR1 is KGHSH and CDR2 is LQKENI. V gave up 6 bases and J gave up 4 bases, with 21 bases separating them. CDR3 sequence (DNA): TGTGCCAGCTCGGAAGTCAAAGGGCCTAGGGTCTATGGCTACACCTTC. It translates to CASSEVKGPRVYGYTF.

The rearrangement links TRBV28 to TRBJ1-2; D is ambiguous. Germline CDR1 is MDHEN and CDR2 is SYDVKM. The CDR3 is 13 amino acids. The V and J ends lost 1 base and 8 bases respectively, with 11 bases between them. CDR3: CASSLSPRRGYTF. CDR3 DNA sequence: TGTGCCAGCAGTTTATCGCCCCGACGAGGCTACACCTTC.

Points on this clone: Other DNA sequences of this sample code for an identical CDR3. This sequence joins TRBV14 and TRBJ1-2; no reliable D call. CDR1 is SGHDN, CDR2 FVKESK, per germline. Trimming stripped 1 base from V and 4 bases from J, with 7 bases between. The CDR3 has 13 residues. The CDR3 loop reads CASSQGQFYGYTF. As DNA, the CDR3 is TGTGCCAGCAGCCAAGGGCAGTTCTATGGCTACACCTTC. The entire variable domain, with the rest obtained from reference TRBV14 and TRBJ1-2, is as follows: EAGVTQFPSHSVIEKGQTVTLRCDPISGHDNLYWYRRVMGKEIKFLLHFVKESKQDESGMPNNRFLAERTGGTYSTLKVQPAELEDSGVYFCASSQGQFYGYTFGSGTRLTVV.

The chain links TRBV18 to TRBJ2-1; TRBD1 is a possible D gene (6 bases). The CDR3 extends over 15 amino acids. V lost 3 bases, J lost 7 bases, and 16 bases lay in between. Germline V gene lookup returns CDR1 KGHSH and CDR2 LQKENI. CDR3 sequence (DNA): TGTGCCAGCTCACCCGGGACGCCCCAGGGGAATGAGCAGTTCTTC. The encoded protein is CASSPGTPQGNEQFF.

The chain employs TRBV5-4 and TRBJ2-5, with D possibly being TRBD1 (6 bases). V lost 5 bases to trimming and J lost 1 base, with 9 bases between them. The germline CDR1 and CDR2 sequences are SGHNT and YYREEE (reference sequence). This CDR3 is 13 amino acids long. The CDR3 DNA reads as TGTGCCAGCAGATCGGACAGCCAAGAGACCCAGTACTTC. It translates to CASRSDSQETQYF.

V usage is TRBV3-1 (or the pseudogene TRBV3-2) and J usage is TRBJ1-5; 8 bases line up with TRBD1. This CDR3 has 14 amino acids. Losses at the gene ends were 3 bases for V and 7 bases for J; bases not matched to a gene: 5. CDR1 is LGHDT, CDR2 YNNKEL, per germline (reference sequence). The DNA for the CDR3 is TGTGCCAGCAGCCAGCAGGGGGCAGGCCAGCCCCAGCATTTT. This gives the protein CASSQQGAGQPQHF.

The chain combines TRBV5-1 with TRBJ2-5; D may correspond to TRBD1 or TRBD2 (5 bases each). Germline CDR1 SGHRS, CDR2 YFSETQ. Trimming cost V 3 bases and J 1 base, with 16 bases left between them. The CDR3 covers 16 residues. CDR3 loop: CASSSQPSGTQETQYF. The CDR3 DNA reads as TGCGCCAGCAGCTCGCAGCCCTCAGGGACCCAAGAGACCCAGTACTTC.

V is TRBV19 and J is TRBJ2-7; D is unclear. Germline-derived CDR1 and CDR2 are LNHDA and SQIVND (reference sequence). CDR3 size: 13 residues. V gave up 3 bases and J gave up 3 bases, with 9 bases separating them. The CDR3 bases are TGTGCCAGTAGTATCGGAACAGTCTACGAGCAGTACTTC. Translated, it gives CASSIGTVYEQYF.

The rearrangement joins TRBV3-1 (or the pseudogene TRBV3-2) to TRBJ1-6, with D unresolved. The length of the CDR3 is 14 residues. CDR1 and CDR2 from the germline V gene are LGHDT and YNNKEL (reference sequence). Trimming took off 2 bases at V and 10 bases at J, with 12 bases between the two ends. CDR3 bases: TGTGCCAGCAGCCAAATCATGGGTGAGTCACCCCTCCACTTT. As protein: CASSQIMGESPLHF.

V usage is TRBV11-2 and J usage is TRBJ2-3; 12 bases match TRBD2. Germline V gene data show CDR1 as SGHAT and CDR2 as FQNNGV. Trimming took 8 bases from V and 2 from J; bases not matched to a gene: 5. The CDR3 contains 15 residues. The DNA of the CDR3 is TGTGCCAGCCGACTAGCGGGGGCACTCACAGATACGCAGTATTTT. As protein: CASRLAGALTDTQYF. The whole variable domain, remainder taken from reference TRBV11-2 and TRBJ2-3, is EAGVAQSPRYKIIEKRQSVAFWCNPISGHATLYWYQQILGQGPKLLIQFQNNGVVDDSQLPKDRFSAERLKGVDSTLKIQPAKLEDSAVYLCASRLAGALTDTQYFGPGTRLTVL.